This TCR beta chain is drawn from a study of tumor-infiltrating lymphocytes in primary liver carcinoma. On the study more broadly: Surgery removed the patients' primary liver carcinoma.

Unsorted whole blood supplied the RNA, and germline DNA was extracted too. Treatment-naive at the time, the patients had chronic HBV infection. The collection of approximately 3.7 milliliters of peripheral blood preceded surgery. Turning to this clonotype: The antigen is undetermined.

V was pared by 1 base and J by 2 bases, with 9 bases of the junction left unmatched. CDR3 size: 17 residues. CDR1 is SNHLY, CDR2 FYNNEI, per germline. The input was approximately 0.45 ug total RNA; TCR beta cDNA was made from it with a constant-region primer. Three nested multiplex PCR rounds, a slightly modified ARM-PCR method, built the TCR beta libraries. With TRBV1-TRBV30 forward primers and a C-beta reverse primer, the first two PCR rounds were run for nine to eleven cycles each. TCRdb used MiXCR to reprocess the multiplex PCR reads, holding one entry per CDR3 protein. The sample lists approximately 330,000 distinct CDR3 sequences; approximately 65% were seen once. The study, taken as a whole, reports: Tumors had a top-250-clone fraction that was significantly higher than blood (p = 0.039).

The clonotype originates from a man aged 40-49 years with primary liver carcinoma and hepatitis B virus infection. V and J are TRBV2 and TRBJ2-3, with 7 nucleotides matching TRBD1. The sample consisted of peripheral blood. The DNA of the CDR3 is TGTGCCAGCAGTGAAGGAAACCGGGACAGTTACACAGATACGCAGTATTTT. Residues: CASSEGNRDSYTDTQYF.